The present TCR beta chain was sequenced within a study of T cells expressing NK-cell markers. Background on the study: From sorted CD3+CD56+NKG2C+, CD3+CD56+NKG2C- and CD3+CD56-NKG2C+ T cells came the TCR beta repertoires.

TCR beta libraries carry UMIs added by 5'RACE template switching. TCRdb re-called the 5' RACE reads and shows each CDR3 protein once, DNA omitted. The listing records 550,000 or so distinct CDR3 sequences. Remarks on this clonotype: The antigen is not known.

Study results and caveats: In several donors, dominant CD3+CD56+NKG2C+ clones formed roughly 1.0-7.5% of CD8+ cells. HCMV specificity of the expanded NKG2C+ T cell clones stayed unclear.

This CDR3 is 19 amino acids long. Germline-derived CDR1 and CDR2 are DFQATT and SNEGSKA (reference sequence). The sequence came from a man aged 18 to 30 in good health. Sequencing input: blood T cells: a sorted CD56 or NKG2C T cell subset, CD4+ or CD8+ T cells, or bulk PBMC T cells (not recorded which). The chain combines TRBV20-1 with TRBJ2-1. The CDR3 loop is CSARDRFENGGRAYNEQFF.